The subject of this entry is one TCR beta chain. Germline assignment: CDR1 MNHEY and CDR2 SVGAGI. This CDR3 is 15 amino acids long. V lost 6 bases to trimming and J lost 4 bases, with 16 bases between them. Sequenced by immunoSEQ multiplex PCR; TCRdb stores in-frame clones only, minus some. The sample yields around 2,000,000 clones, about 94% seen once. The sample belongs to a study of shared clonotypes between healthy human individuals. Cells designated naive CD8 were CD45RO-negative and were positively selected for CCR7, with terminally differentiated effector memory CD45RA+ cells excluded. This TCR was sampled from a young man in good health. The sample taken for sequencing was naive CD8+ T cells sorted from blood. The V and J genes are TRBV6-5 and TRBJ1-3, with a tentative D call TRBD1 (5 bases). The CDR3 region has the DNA TGTGCCAGCAGGGATGAAGGGGAGCTCGGAAACACCATATATTTT. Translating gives CASRDEGELGNTIYF.